This T cell receptor beta chain was captured by sequencing in a study of T-cell memory formation after mild COVID-19. Across the whole study: Among the donors, TCR clusters were largely specific to each donor.

Study results and limitations: Pre-infection memory carried some responding clones, suggesting that cross-reactive memory joined. Day 15 to 85 contracting clones showed balanced CD4/CD8; day 15 to 37 expanders favored CD4+. SARS-CoV-2 specificity of second-wave clones peaking day 37 was unconfirmed.

The CDR3 spans 16 residues. Looked up from germline, CDR1 is SEHNR and CDR2 is FQNEAQ (reference sequence). J lost 4 bases, V lost 4 bases, and 8 bases had no gene match. TCRdb reanalysed the 5' RACE reads using MiXCR and keeps one entry per CDR3 protein. The sample yields some 110,000 distinct CDR3 sequences, around 15% seen once. A word on this clonotype: What it binds is not known.

Sequenced sample: PBMCs or a T cell subset sorted from them (not recorded which). The chain recombines TRBV7-9 with TRBJ2-1; 9 positions agree with TRBD2. The sequence was obtained from an adult woman who had mild COVID-19 (a few samples of this study predate the infection). Cell type and time point are not known. The CDR3 loop reads CASSSLGTSLYNEQFF. The CDR3 nucleotides read TGTGCCAGCAGCTCGCTAGGGACTAGCCTATACAATGAGCAGTTCTTC.